Listed below are T cell receptor beta chains from one sample, sequenced in a study of T cell responses to AZD1222 COVID-19 vaccine. The method was immunoSEQ multiplex PCR; TCRdb's version includes in-frame clones alone and lacks a portion of them. Counted here are roughly 150,000 clones, 80% to 90% occurring once; the ten biggest clones make up approximately 8%. The sequencing here drew on peripheral blood, taken on day 0 of AZD1222 vaccination. The source of these receptors is an adult in good health. Each CDR3 is given with its conserved first and last residue. A D gene is named only where the DNA matches it firmly. Clone sizes are given selectively: once, few, many, or a class where the clone is expanded.

cdr3_nt: TGTGCCAGCAGCGTAGAGGTTGGGTTTCAAGAGACCCAGTACTTC
cdr3_aa: CASSVEVGFQETQYF
j_call: TRBJ2-5
v_call: TRBV9
clone_size: NA
d_call: NA
cdr3_length: 15

cdr3_nt: TGTGCCAGCAGTGAGACAGGGGCAGAAACTAATGAAAAACTGTTTTTT
cdr3_aa: CASSETGAETNEKLFF
j_call: TRBJ1-4
v_call: TRBV2
clone_size: NA
d_call: TRBD1
cdr3_length: 16

cdr3_nt: TGTGCCAGCAGTGACGGGACGGTTGCTAATTCACCCCTCCACTTT
cdr3_aa: CASSDGTVANSPLHF
j_call: TRBJ1-6
v_call: TRBV6-1
clone_size: NA
d_call: NA
cdr3_length: 15

cdr3_nt: TGTGCCAGCAGAACCACAGGGGGTGAAGCTTTCTTT
cdr3_aa: CASRTTGGEAFF
j_call: TRBJ1-1
v_call: TRBV6-5
clone_size: NA
d_call: TRBD1
cdr3_length: 12

cdr3_nt: TGTGCCAGCAGCCGCGGGGGACACAGTCAAGAGACCCAGTACTTC
cdr3_aa: CASSRGGHSQETQYF
j_call: TRBJ2-5
v_call: TRBV27
clone_size: once
d_call: NA
cdr3_length: 15

cdr3_nt: TGTGCCAGGGACAGGGCCAACACAGATACGCAGTATTTT
cdr3_aa: CARDRANTDTQYF
j_call: TRBJ2-3
v_call: TRBV30
clone_size: NA
d_call: TRBD1
cdr3_length: 13

cdr3_nt: TGCGCCAGCAGCCAAGAGGTCCCCCAGGGGTCCTATAATTCACCCCTCCACTTT
cdr3_aa: CASSQEVPQGSYNSPLHF
j_call: TRBJ1-6
v_call: TRBV4-1
clone_size: many
d_call: NA
cdr3_length: 18

cdr3_nt: TGTGCCAGCAGCGAGGACAGGGTCCCAGAGACCCAGTACTTC
cdr3_aa: CASSEDRVPETQYF
j_call: TRBJ2-5
v_call: TRBV5-4
clone_size: NA
d_call: TRBD1
cdr3_length: 14

cdr3_nt: TGTGCCAGTAGTAGAGGCAGGCCCGAACCCCAGCATTTT
cdr3_aa: CASSRGRPEPQHF
j_call: TRBJ1-5
v_call: TRBV19
clone_size: NA
d_call: NA
cdr3_length: 13

cdr3_nt: TGTGCCAGTAGTATTGCCGCGGGCGGGGACACTGAAGCTTTCTTT
cdr3_aa: CASSIAAGGDTEAFF
j_call: TRBJ1-1
v_call: TRBV19
clone_size: NA
d_call: NA
cdr3_length: 15

cdr3_nt: TGTGCCAGCAGTTACTCGGGGGTTTGGGGCTACGAGCAGTACTTC
cdr3_aa: CASSYSGVWGYEQYF
j_call: TRBJ2-7
v_call: TRBV6-5
clone_size: NA
d_call: NA
cdr3_length: 15

cdr3_nt: TGTGCCAGCAGTGGGGATACTAGCGGCCAAGAGACCCAGTACTTC
cdr3_aa: CASSGDTSGQETQYF
j_call: TRBJ2-5
v_call: TRBV2
clone_size: few
d_call: TRBD2
cdr3_length: 15

cdr3_nt: TGCGCCAGCAGCCAAGAAAGCTCCCCCTACGAGCAGTACTTC
cdr3_aa: CASSQESSPYEQYF
j_call: TRBJ2-7
v_call: TRBV4-1
clone_size: NA
d_call: NA
cdr3_length: 14

cdr3_nt: TGTGCCAGCAGTTTAAGCCCCTCCTACGAGCAGTACTTC
cdr3_aa: CASSLSPSYEQYF
j_call: TRBJ2-7
v_call: TRBV28
clone_size: NA
d_call: NA
cdr3_length: 13

cdr3_nt: TGTGCCAGCAGCTTAGATGGCTACAATGAGCAGTTCTTC
cdr3_aa: CASSLDGYNEQFF
j_call: TRBJ2-1
v_call: TRBV11-2
clone_size: once
d_call: NA
cdr3_length: 13

cdr3_nt: TGTGCCAGCAGTTTATTAGGGGGGGGAATAGATACGCAGTATTTT
cdr3_aa: CASSLLGGGIDTQYF
j_call: TRBJ2-3
v_call: TRBV28
clone_size: NA
d_call: NA
cdr3_length: 15

cdr3_nt: TGTGCCAGCAGTTCCGCGGGACTCGGAAATGAGCAGTTCTTC
cdr3_aa: CASSSAGLGNEQFF
j_call: TRBJ2-1
v_call: TRBV6-5
clone_size: NA
d_call: NA
cdr3_length: 14

cdr3_nt: TGTGCCAGCAGGGCCAGACCGAACACTGAAGCTTTCTTT
cdr3_aa: CASRARPNTEAFF
j_call: TRBJ1-1
v_call: TRBV6-5
clone_size: NA
d_call: NA
cdr3_length: 13

cdr3_nt: TGTGCCAGCAGCTTGTTGGGGGGCAACTATGGCTACACCTTC
cdr3_aa: CASSLLGGNYGYTF
j_call: TRBJ1-2
v_call: TRBV5-4
clone_size: NA
d_call: NA
cdr3_length: 14

cdr3_nt: TGTGCTAGCAGCCAAGGAGGAGCGGGACGGGTAGAGACCCAGTACTTC
cdr3_aa: CASSQGGAGRVETQYF
j_call: TRBJ2-5
v_call: TRBV7-7
clone_size: NA
d_call: TRBD2
cdr3_length: 16

cdr3_nt: TGTGCCAGCAGCCAACTCGCTCGAGGATCAGAACATGAGCAGTTCTTC
cdr3_aa: CASSQLARGSEHEQFF
j_call: TRBJ2-1
v_call: TRBV4-2
clone_size: NA
d_call: NA
cdr3_length: 16

cdr3_nt: TGTGCCAGCAGCCAAGGAAAACTACAGGGGGCGATGAACACTGAAGCTTTCTTT
cdr3_aa: CASSQGKLQGAMNTEAFF
j_call: TRBJ1-1
v_call: TRBV3-1/TRBV3-2
clone_size: once
d_call: TRBD1
cdr3_length: 18

cdr3_nt: TGTGCCAGCTCACCTGGCAGGGAGGGTGAGCAGTACTTC
cdr3_aa: CASSPGREGEQYF
j_call: TRBJ2-7
v_call: TRBV18
clone_size: NA
d_call: TRBD2
cdr3_length: 13

cdr3_nt: TGTGCCAGCAGTTTGGACAGGAATGAGCAGTTCTTC
cdr3_aa: CASSLDRNEQFF
j_call: TRBJ2-1
v_call: TRBV5-4
clone_size: NA
d_call: TRBD1
cdr3_length: 12

cdr3_nt: TGTGCCAGTAGTTCCTCGGGGATCTATGGCTACACCTTC
cdr3_aa: CASSSSGIYGYTF
j_call: TRBJ1-2
v_call: TRBV19
clone_size: NA
d_call: NA
cdr3_length: 13

cdr3_nt: TGTGCCAGCAGCGAGCTAGCGGGCCCAGGGGGCAATGAGCAGTTCTTC
cdr3_aa: CASSELAGPGGNEQFF
j_call: TRBJ2-1
v_call: TRBV5-4
clone_size: NA
d_call: NA
cdr3_length: 16

cdr3_nt: TGTGCCAGCAGCTATACAAATGAGCAGTTCTTC
cdr3_aa: CASSYTNEQFF
j_call: TRBJ2-1
v_call: TRBV3-1/TRBV3-2
clone_size: NA
d_call: NA
cdr3_length: 11

cdr3_nt: TGTGCCAGCAGTCTCAAGTACGAGCAGTACTTC
cdr3_aa: CASSLKYEQYF
j_call: TRBJ2-7
v_call: TRBV12-3/TRBV12-4
clone_size: NA
d_call: NA
cdr3_length: 11

cdr3_nt: TGTGCCAGCAGCCCCCCCGGGCTACCCGGAGATACGCAGTATTTT
cdr3_aa: CASSPPGLPGDTQYF
j_call: TRBJ2-3
v_call: TRBV7-9
clone_size: NA
d_call: NA
cdr3_length: 15

cdr3_nt: TGTGCCAGCAGCTCAGGACCGGGACAGGCGCCCCGAGCTTTCTTT
cdr3_aa: CASSSGPGQAPRAFF
j_call: TRBJ1-1
v_call: TRBV13
clone_size: NA
d_call: TRBD1
cdr3_length: 15

cdr3_nt: TGTGCCAGCAGCCAAGCGTCGGGGGATGACTATGGCTACACCTTC
cdr3_aa: CASSQASGDDYGYTF
j_call: TRBJ1-2
v_call: TRBV4-2
clone_size: NA
d_call: NA
cdr3_length: 15

cdr3_nt: TGTGCCAGCAGCGGTCTGGTGGCTCAAGAGACCCAGTACTTC
cdr3_aa: CASSGLVAQETQYF
j_call: TRBJ2-5
v_call: TRBV9
clone_size: NA
d_call: NA
cdr3_length: 14

cdr3_nt: TGTGCCAGCCAACGGTGGGGGGGGCATGAAAAACTGTTTTTT
cdr3_aa: CASQRWGGHEKLFF
j_call: TRBJ1-4
v_call: TRBV2
clone_size: NA
d_call: NA
cdr3_length: 14

cdr3_nt: TGTGCCAGCAGTGACGGGACAGGGAGCGTGAACACCATATATTTT
cdr3_aa: CASSDGTGSVNTIYF
j_call: TRBJ1-3
v_call: TRBV6-1
clone_size: NA
d_call: TRBD1
cdr3_length: 15

cdr3_nt: TGCAGTGTGGGCGGCTATGGCTACACCTTC
cdr3_aa: CSVGGYGYTF
j_call: TRBJ1-2
v_call: TRBV20-1
clone_size: NA
d_call: NA
cdr3_length: 10

cdr3_nt: TGTGCCAGCAGTTTAAGGGTCAGGGAGCTGTTTTTT
cdr3_aa: CASSLRVRELFF
j_call: TRBJ2-2
v_call: TRBV12-3/TRBV12-4
clone_size: NA
d_call: NA
cdr3_length: 12

cdr3_nt: TGTGCCAGCAAGGGCTACACTGAAGCTTTCTTT
cdr3_aa: CASKGYTEAFF
j_call: TRBJ1-1
v_call: TRBV2
clone_size: NA
d_call: NA
cdr3_length: 11

cdr3_nt: TGTGCCAGCAGTTTTGAAGGCCCTCAGCCCCAGCATTTT
cdr3_aa: CASSFEGPQPQHF
j_call: TRBJ1-5
v_call: TRBV4-2
clone_size: few
d_call: NA
cdr3_length: 13

cdr3_nt: TGTGCCAGCAGCCGGACTAGCCATCCCTCAGATACGCAGTATTTT
cdr3_aa: CASSRTSHPSDTQYF
j_call: TRBJ2-3
v_call: TRBV3-1/TRBV3-2
clone_size: NA
d_call: TRBD2
cdr3_length: 15

cdr3_nt: TGTGCCAGCGGGTGGGAGACCGGGGAGCTGTTTTTT
cdr3_aa: CASGWETGELFF
j_call: TRBJ2-2
v_call: TRBV7-9
clone_size: NA
d_call: NA
cdr3_length: 12

cdr3_nt: TGTGCCAGCTCACGGTCCTGGGGAGAAAAACTGTTTTTT
cdr3_aa: CASSRSWGEKLFF
j_call: TRBJ1-4
v_call: TRBV18
clone_size: NA
d_call: NA
cdr3_length: 13

cdr3_nt: TGCAGTGCTAGTAACCCGTCAGCAACTAATGAAAAACTGTTTTTT
cdr3_aa: CSASNPSATNEKLFF
j_call: TRBJ1-4
v_call: TRBV20-1
clone_size: NA
d_call: NA
cdr3_length: 15

cdr3_nt: TGTGCCAGCAGTTTAGGGGGACAGGGAGGTTATGGCTACACCTTC
cdr3_aa: CASSLGGQGGYGYTF
j_call: TRBJ1-2
v_call: TRBV28
clone_size: NA
d_call: TRBD1
cdr3_length: 15

cdr3_nt: TGCGCCAGCAGTCCAGGGGGCGCAGGGTCCTACGAGCAGTACTTC
cdr3_aa: CASSPGGAGSYEQYF
j_call: TRBJ2-7
v_call: TRBV5-1
clone_size: few
d_call: TRBD1
cdr3_length: 15

cdr3_nt: TGTGCCAGCATGGGAGCATACGAGCAGTACTTC
cdr3_aa: CASMGAYEQYF
j_call: TRBJ2-7
v_call: TRBV2
clone_size: few
d_call: NA
cdr3_length: 11

cdr3_nt: TGCAGCGTAAGACTAGCGGGTTCCTACGAGCAGTACTTC
cdr3_aa: CSVRLAGSYEQYF
j_call: TRBJ2-7
v_call: TRBV29-1
clone_size: NA
d_call: TRBD2
cdr3_length: 13

cdr3_nt: TGTGCCAGCTCACCCCGGACTAGCGGAAGTTACGAGCAGTACTTC
cdr3_aa: CASSPRTSGSYEQYF
j_call: TRBJ2-7
v_call: TRBV18
clone_size: NA
d_call: TRBD2
cdr3_length: 15

cdr3_nt: TGTGCCAGCAGTTACGAACAGGGCGGCATTAGTGGCTACACCTTC
cdr3_aa: CASSYEQGGISGYTF
j_call: TRBJ1-2
v_call: TRBV6-6
clone_size: NA
d_call: NA
cdr3_length: 15

cdr3_nt: TGTGCCAGCAGGCCGAAGGCGGATCGACCATTAGATACGCAGTATTTT
cdr3_aa: CASRPKADRPLDTQYF
j_call: TRBJ2-3
v_call: TRBV3-1/TRBV3-2
clone_size: NA
d_call: NA
cdr3_length: 16

cdr3_nt: TGCAGCGCCACGTGGGGGAACACTGAAGCTTTCTTT
cdr3_aa: CSATWGNTEAFF
j_call: TRBJ1-1
v_call: TRBV29-1
clone_size: NA
d_call: NA
cdr3_length: 12